This T cell receptor beta chain appears in the sequencing data of a study of response to subunit inactivated influenza vaccine. General study results and limits: Seasonal influenza vaccination, on each occasion, was suggested by the authors to recruit few new T cells.

TCRdb analysed the RT-PCR reads with MiXCR anew, one entry per CDR3 protein. The sample lists some 520,000 distinct CDR3 sequences, approximately 16% occurring once. This clonotype was observed a few times. What it binds is unknown. This TCR was sampled from a man aged 50 to 75 who received an inactivated influenza vaccine. This sample comprised CD4+ T cells sorted from PBMCs, obtained less than 30 months after vaccination.

The CDR3 nucleotides read TGTGCCAGCAGCTCCGACCCTGCTTCAGACCAGTACTTC. Translated: CASSSDPASDQYF. This sequence joins TRBV11-3 and TRBJ2-7; D gene ambiguous. CDR1 SGHNT and CDR2 YENEEA come from the germline V gene. V was shortened by 4 bases and J by 10 bases, with 17 bases between the two germline ends. The CDR3 spans 13 residues.